These T cell receptor beta chains were read from a single sample in a study of T-cell memory formation after mild COVID-19. Using its own MiXCR run on the 5' RACE reads, TCRdb lists one record per CDR3 protein. The repertoire holds hundreds of thousands of distinct CDR3 sequences, with 8% to 10% as singletons. The sample taken for sequencing was PBMCs or a T cell subset sorted from them (not recorded which). These receptors all come from a man between 18 and 29 years old who had mild COVID-19 (a few samples of this study predate the infection). Cell type and time point are not known. Both conserved end residues are part of each CDR3. A D gene is named only where the DNA matches it firmly. Rows may omit the clone size; those that give it use once, few, many or a size class.

clone_size,d_call,j_call,v_call,cdr3_aa,cdr3_nt
few,.,TRBJ1-2,TRBV3-1,CASSERGAHGYTF,TGTGCCAGCAGCGAACGGGGCGCCCATGGCTACACCTTC
.,.,TRBJ1-5,TRBV21-1,CASSKTRGVPNQPQHF,TGTGCCAGCAGCAAAACGCGGGGGGTACCCAATCAGCCCCAGCATTTT
.,.,TRBJ1-1,TRBV25-1,CASTDYTTNTEAFF,TGTGCCAGCACAGACTACACGACGAACACTGAAGCTTTCTTT
few,TRBD1,TRBJ2-5,TRBV5-1,CASSTGTGLQETQYF,TGCGCCAGCAGCACCGGGACAGGCCTACAAGAGACCCAGTACTTC
.,TRBD1,TRBJ1-2,TRBV4-1,CASTPPTRGQSNYGYTF,TGCGCCAGCACCCCACCGACACGGGGACAGTCTAACTATGGCTACACCTTC
.,.,TRBJ2-3,TRBV21-1,CASSKWRIGGVLTDTQYF,TGTGCCAGCAGCAAGTGGCGGATAGGCGGGGTGCTCACAGATACGCAGTATTTT
.,TRBD1,TRBJ1-1,TRBV28,CASSPGAGQGKSPEAFF,TGTGCCAGCAGTCCAGGGGCGGGACAGGGAAAAAGTCCTGAAGCTTTCTTT
.,TRBD1,TRBJ1-1,TRBV18,CASSPKTQGAEAFF,TGTGCCAGCTCACCAAAAACACAGGGGGCTGAAGCTTTCTTT
few,TRBD2,TRBJ2-2,TRBV11-2,CASSLSSGGTGELFF,TGTGCCAGCAGCCTGTCCAGCGGGGGGACCGGGGAGCTGTTTTTT
many,.,TRBJ1-2,TRBV7-2,CASSLGAGVQYGYTF,TGTGCCAGCAGCTTAGGGGCAGGAGTACAATATGGCTACACCTTC
many,.,TRBJ2-2,TRBV7-9,CASSLDRTGELFF,TGTGCCAGCAGCTTAGATCGCACCGGGGAGCTGTTTTTT
few,.,TRBJ2-5,TRBV12-3/TRBV12-4,CASSYGRGQETQYF,TGTGCCAGCAGTTATGGGCGAGGCCAAGAGACCCAGTACTTC
many,TRBD2,TRBJ2-1,TRBV5-1,CASSLRQREGNEQFF,TGCGCCAGCAGCTTGCGCCAGCGGGAGGGCAATGAGCAGTTCTTC
.,.,TRBJ2-7,TRBV6-5,CASSYSASYEQYF,TGTGCCAGCAGTTACTCAGCCTCCTACGAGCAGTACTTC
few,.,TRBJ1-1,TRBV18,CASSPGLGAGEAFF,TGTGCCAGCTCACCCGGTTTGGGGGCTGGTGAAGCTTTCTTT
.,.,TRBJ2-3,TRBV7-3,CASSAGLTWGTDTQYF,TGTGCCAGCAGCGCCGGACTCACTTGGGGCACAGATACGCAGTATTTT
few,TRBD2,TRBJ2-3,TRBV20-1,CSARGDYSDTQYF,TGCAGTGCTAGAGGGGACTATTCGGATACGCAGTATTTT
.,.,TRBJ2-1,TRBV6-5,CASSYSEKDEQFF,TGTGCCAGCAGTTACTCTGAAAAGGATGAGCAGTTCTTC
few,TRBD1,TRBJ2-2,TRBV29-1,CSAGQGNGELFF,TGCAGCGCAGGACAGGGGAACGGGGAGCTGTTTTTT
.,.,TRBJ1-1,TRBV27,CASWPSGAIEAFF,TGTGCCAGCTGGCCTTCGGGTGCAATTGAAGCTTTCTTT
few,.,TRBJ1-1,TRBV7-9,CASSFNHRVYTEAFF,TGTGCCAGCAGTTTTAATCACAGGGTGTACACTGAAGCTTTCTTT
.,.,TRBJ2-3,TRBV6-5,CASSLNGLQTDTQYF,TGTGCCAGCAGCCTAAATGGACTGCAAACAGATACGCAGTATTTT
.,.,TRBJ1-5,TRBV5-6,CASTSWTEGNQPQHF,TGTGCCAGCACCTCGTGGACGGAGGGCAATCAGCCCCAGCATTTT
many,.,TRBJ2-5,TRBV5-1,CASSLAQGMETQYF,TGCGCCAGCAGCTTGGCCCAGGGGATGGAGACCCAGTACTTC
.,.,TRBJ2-3,TRBV5-1,CASSLAPLDTQYF,TGCGCCAGCAGCTTGGCCCCGTTAGATACGCAGTATTTT
.,TRBD2,TRBJ2-5,TRBV4-1,CASSQGLAGGQRQETQYF,TGCGCCAGCAGCCAAGGACTAGCGGGGGGCCAGAGACAAGAGACCCAGTACTTC
.,.,TRBJ1-3,TRBV12-3/TRBV12-4,CASSFIRYTIYF,TGTGCCAGCAGTTTTATACGATACACCATATATTTT
.,.,TRBJ1-2,TRBV7-2,CASSLDSRGYTF,TGTGCCAGCAGCCTTGATTCCCGCGGCTACACCTTC
many,.,TRBJ1-2,TRBV12-3/TRBV12-4,CASSMDSSIYGYTF,TGTGCCAGCAGTATGGACAGTTCAATCTATGGCTACACCTTC
few,.,TRBJ2-7,TRBV4-1,CASSQSDRLSSYEQYF,TGCGCCAGCAGCCAAAGCGACAGGTTGAGCTCCTACGAGCAGTACTTC
.,.,TRBJ2-1,TRBV15,CATSREATRRSYNEQFF,TGTGCCACCAGCAGAGAGGCTACCCGGAGGTCCTACAATGAGCAGTTCTTC
.,.,TRBJ2-3,TRBV4-2,CASSLSEDGTDTQYF,TGTGCCAGCAGCCTCTCCGAGGACGGCACAGATACGCAGTATTTT
many,.,TRBJ1-1,TRBV7-9,CASPTEAFF,TGTGCCAGCCCAACTGAAGCTTTCTTT
few,TRBD1,TRBJ2-1,TRBV5-6,CASSLPDRGYNEQFF,TGTGCCAGCAGCCTACCGGACAGGGGGTACAATGAGCAGTTCTTC
few,TRBD1,TRBJ2-1,TRBV20-1,CSAYRGRVNEQFF,TGCAGTGCTTACAGGGGGCGAGTAAATGAGCAGTTCTTC
few,.,TRBJ2-1,TRBV30,CAWSVSGSEFF,TGTGCCTGGAGTGTATCGGGGTCGGAGTTCTTC
.,.,TRBJ2-4,TRBV6-5,CASRPGTAGGNIQYF,TGTGCCAGCAGGCCCGGGACAGCCGGGGGAAACATTCAGTACTTC
.,.,TRBJ1-1,TRBV5-1,CASSFWANIEEAFF,TGCGCCAGCAGCTTCTGGGCGAACATTGAGGAAGCTTTCTTT
.,TRBD2,TRBJ2-7,TRBV6-2/TRBV6-3,CASSSTFLADEQYF,TGTGCCAGCAGCTCTACATTCCTAGCGGACGAGCAGTACTTC
.,TRBD1,TRBJ2-2,TRBV13,CASSRGQGAYDGELFF,TGTGCCAGCAGCCGTGGACAGGGGGCGTATGACGGGGAGCTGTTTTTT
.,.,TRBJ2-5,TRBV7-3,CASSFAGLEKETQYF,TGTGCCAGCAGCTTCGCGGGTTTAGAAAAAGAGACCCAGTACTTC
.,.,TRBJ1-4,TRBV9,CASSVYSDEKLFF,TGTGCCAGCAGCGTATACAGCGATGAAAAACTGTTTTTT
.,TRBD1,TRBJ1-6,TRBV18,CASSPRTTGDSPLHF,TGTGCCAGCTCACCACGTACCACAGGGGATTCACCCCTCCACTTT
.,.,TRBJ2-3,TRBV7-9,CAWSRATDTQYF,TGTGCCTGGTCGAGGGCCACGGATACGCAGTATTTT
many,.,TRBJ1-5,TRBV7-2,CASSVRGDQAQHF,TGTGCCAGCAGCGTAAGGGGGGATCAAGCCCAGCATTTT
few,.,TRBJ2-5,TRBV7-2,CASSRQFQETQYF,TGTGCCAGCAGTCGACAGTTCCAAGAGACCCAGTACTTC
many,.,TRBJ1-1,TRBV7-3,CASSLNRLGTEAFF,TGTGCCAGCAGCTTAAACAGGTTAGGCACTGAAGCTTTCTTT
many,.,TRBJ2-2,TRBV7-2,CASSLFSGADTGELFF,TGTGCCAGCAGCTTATTTTCAGGGGCTGACACCGGGGAGCTGTTTTTT
few,.,TRBJ2-7,TRBV6-6,CASSYLTAYEQYF,TGTGCCAGCAGTTACCTGACAGCCTACGAGCAGTACTTC
few,.,TRBJ1-5,TRBV4-2,CASSQDGGAGPQHF,TGTGCCAGCAGCCAAGATGGAGGAGCGGGGCCCCAGCATTTT
few,.,TRBJ1-1,TRBV18,CASSPITGLSDTEAFF,TGTGCCAGCTCACCAATAACAGGTTTATCGGACACTGAAGCTTTCTTT
.,TRBD1,TRBJ2-7,TRBV6-1,CASNKDRVVYEQYF,TGTGCCAGCAACAAGGACAGGGTAGTCTACGAGCAGTACTTC
many,.,TRBJ2-5,TRBV7-9,CASSLATGTGPQYF,TGTGCCAGCAGCTTAGCCACCGGGACCGGCCCCCAGTACTTC
.,.,TRBJ2-3,TRBV27,CASTHQDTRGTDTQYF,TGTGCCAGCACCCACCAAGACACGCGTGGCACAGATACGCAGTATTTT